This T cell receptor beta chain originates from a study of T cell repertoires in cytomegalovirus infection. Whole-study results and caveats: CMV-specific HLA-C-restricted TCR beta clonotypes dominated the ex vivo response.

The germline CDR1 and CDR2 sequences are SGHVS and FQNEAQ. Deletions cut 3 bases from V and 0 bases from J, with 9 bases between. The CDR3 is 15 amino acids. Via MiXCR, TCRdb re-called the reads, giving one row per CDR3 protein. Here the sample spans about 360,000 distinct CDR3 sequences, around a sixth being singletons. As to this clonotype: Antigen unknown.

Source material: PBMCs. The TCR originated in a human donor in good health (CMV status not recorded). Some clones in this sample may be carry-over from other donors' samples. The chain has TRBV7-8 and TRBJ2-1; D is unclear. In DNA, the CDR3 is TGTGCCAGCAGCTTTCTAGGTAGCTCCTACAATGAGCAGTTCTTC. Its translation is CASSFLGSSYNEQFF.